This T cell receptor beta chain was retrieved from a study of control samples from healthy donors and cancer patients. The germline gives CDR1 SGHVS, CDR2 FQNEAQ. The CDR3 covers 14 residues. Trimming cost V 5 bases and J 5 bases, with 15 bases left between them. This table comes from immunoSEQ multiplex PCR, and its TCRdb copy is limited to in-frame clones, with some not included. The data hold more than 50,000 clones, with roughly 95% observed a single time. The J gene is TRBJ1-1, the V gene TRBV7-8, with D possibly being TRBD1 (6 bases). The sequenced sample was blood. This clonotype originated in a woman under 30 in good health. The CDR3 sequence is CASSPGQLMTEAFF. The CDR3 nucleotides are TGTGCCAGCAGCCCTGGACAGCTGATGACTGAAGCTTTCTTT.